This T cell receptor (beta chain) was profiled in a study of human T cells and chemical hapten exposure. Background on the study: TCR yields per sample varied mostly from small pooled library volume differences. General study points: Positively correlated with patch test score were the counts of PT1 expanded TCRs. Sensitizing with DPC caused no change in TCRs above 1 in 1000 frequency.

This clonotype turned up a few times. Its antigen is undetermined. Time point meaning: patch test 1, 2 weeks after DPC sensitization. The sample's treatment: therapeutic diphenylcyclopropenone sensitization with weekly scalp DPC. A single record per CDR3 protein comes from TCRdb applying MiXCR to the RACE reads. The table lists approximately 100,000 distinct CDR3 sequences, approximately 11% of them singletons. From germline, CDR1 is MDHEN and CDR2 SYDVKM. The CDR3 has 13 residues. The ends were cut back, 3 bases at V and 10 bases at J, with 13 bases in the middle. The chain recombines TRBV28 with TRBJ2-1, with a weak D call TRBD1 (5 bases). Sequenced here: whole blood, sampled in connection with sensitization to the hapten diphenylcyclopropenone (DPC). The TCR sequence derives from a woman between 35 and 50 years old with alopecia areata. Some clones in this sample may be carry-over from other donors' samples. CDR3 nucleotide sequence: TGTGCCAGCAGTTTTGTAGGGGTCACCGAGCAGTTCTTC. It yields the protein CASSFVGVTEQFF.